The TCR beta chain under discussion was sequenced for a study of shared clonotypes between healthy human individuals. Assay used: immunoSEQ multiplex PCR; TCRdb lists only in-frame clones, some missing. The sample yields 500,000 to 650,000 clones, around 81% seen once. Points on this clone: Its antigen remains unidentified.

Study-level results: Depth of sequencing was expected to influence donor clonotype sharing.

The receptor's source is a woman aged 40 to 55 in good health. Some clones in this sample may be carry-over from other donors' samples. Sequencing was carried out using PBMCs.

The CDR3 DNA reads as TGTGCCTGGAGTTTGGTGGTGAACACTGAAGCTTTCTTT. As protein: CAWSLVVNTEAFF. The genes are TRBV30 and TRBJ1-1; D is undetermined. Trimming took off 2 bases at V and 0 bases at J, with 7 bases between the two ends. The CDR3 has 13 residues. The germline gives CDR1 GTSNPN, CDR2 SVGIG (reference sequence).